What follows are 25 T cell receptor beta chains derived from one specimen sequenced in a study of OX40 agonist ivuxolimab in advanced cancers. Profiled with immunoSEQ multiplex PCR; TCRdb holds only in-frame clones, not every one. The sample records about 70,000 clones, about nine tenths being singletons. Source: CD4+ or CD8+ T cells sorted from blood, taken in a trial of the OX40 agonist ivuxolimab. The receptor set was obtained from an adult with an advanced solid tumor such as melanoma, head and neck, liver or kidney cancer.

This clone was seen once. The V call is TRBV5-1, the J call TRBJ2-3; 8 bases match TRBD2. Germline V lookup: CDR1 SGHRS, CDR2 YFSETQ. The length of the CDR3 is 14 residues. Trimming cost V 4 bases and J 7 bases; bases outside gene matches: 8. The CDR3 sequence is CASSPGAGGNTQYF. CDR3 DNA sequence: TGCGCCAGCAGCCCCGGTGCGGGGGGAAATACGCAGTATTTT.

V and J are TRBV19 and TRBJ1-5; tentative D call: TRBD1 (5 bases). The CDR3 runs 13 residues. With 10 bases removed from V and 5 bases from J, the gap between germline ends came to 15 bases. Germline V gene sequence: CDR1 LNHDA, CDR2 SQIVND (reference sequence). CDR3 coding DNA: TGTGCCATCCGAGGGGCAGAAGATCAGCCCCAGCATTTT. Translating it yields CAIRGAEDQPQHF.

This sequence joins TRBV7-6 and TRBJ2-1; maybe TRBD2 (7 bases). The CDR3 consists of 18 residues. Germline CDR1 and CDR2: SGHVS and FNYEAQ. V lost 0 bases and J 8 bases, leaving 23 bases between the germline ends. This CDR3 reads CASSLAPGRGLLGYEQFF. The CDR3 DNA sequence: TGTGCCAGCAGCTTAGCGCCGGGGCGGGGGCTCTTAGGGTATGAGCAGTTCTTC.

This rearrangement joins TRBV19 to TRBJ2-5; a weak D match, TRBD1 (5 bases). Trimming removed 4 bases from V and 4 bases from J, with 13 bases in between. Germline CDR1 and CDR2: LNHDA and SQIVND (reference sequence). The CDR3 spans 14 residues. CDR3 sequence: CASSTTVSGETQYF. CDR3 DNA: TGTGCCAGTAGTACGACAGTGAGTGGAGAGACCCAGTACTTC.

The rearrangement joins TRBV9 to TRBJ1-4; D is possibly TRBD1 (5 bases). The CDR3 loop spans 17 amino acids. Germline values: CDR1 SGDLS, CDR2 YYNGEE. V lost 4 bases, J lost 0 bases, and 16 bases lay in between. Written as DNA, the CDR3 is TGTGCCAGCAGCCCGGGGGAGGGGCACGCAACTAATGAAAAACTGTTTTTT. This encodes CASSPGEGHATNEKLFF.

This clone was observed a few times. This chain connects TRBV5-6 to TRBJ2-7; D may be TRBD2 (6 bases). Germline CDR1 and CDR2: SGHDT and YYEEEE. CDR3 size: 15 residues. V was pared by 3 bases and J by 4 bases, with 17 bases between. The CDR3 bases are TGTGCCAGCAGCTGGCGGGCGGGACTCCGATACGAGCAGTACTTC. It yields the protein CASSWRAGLRYEQYF.

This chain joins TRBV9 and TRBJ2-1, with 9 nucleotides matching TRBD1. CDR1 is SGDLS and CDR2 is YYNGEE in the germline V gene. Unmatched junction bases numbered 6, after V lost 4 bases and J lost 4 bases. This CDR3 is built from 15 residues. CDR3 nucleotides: TGTGCCAGCAGCCCGGGACAGGGCCGATACAATGAGCAGTTCTTC. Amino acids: CASSPGQGRYNEQFF.

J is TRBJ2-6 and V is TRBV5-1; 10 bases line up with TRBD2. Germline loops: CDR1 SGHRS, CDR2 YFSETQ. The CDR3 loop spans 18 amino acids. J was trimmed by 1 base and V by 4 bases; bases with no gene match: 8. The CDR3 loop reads CASSQPAGGLSGANVLTF. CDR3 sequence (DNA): TGCGCCAGCAGCCAACCAGCGGGGGGGCTTTCTGGGGCCAACGTCCTGACTTTC.

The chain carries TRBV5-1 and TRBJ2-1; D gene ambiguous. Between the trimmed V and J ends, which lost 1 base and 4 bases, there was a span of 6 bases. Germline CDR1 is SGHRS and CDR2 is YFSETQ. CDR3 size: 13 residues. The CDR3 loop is CASSLSEYNEQFF. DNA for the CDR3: TGCGCCAGCAGCTTGTCAGAGTACAATGAGCAGTTCTTC.

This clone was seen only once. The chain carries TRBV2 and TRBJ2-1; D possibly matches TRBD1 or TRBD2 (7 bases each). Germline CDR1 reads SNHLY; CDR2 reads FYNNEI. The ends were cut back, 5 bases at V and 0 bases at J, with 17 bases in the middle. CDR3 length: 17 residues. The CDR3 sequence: CASSLTGGQLSYNEQFF. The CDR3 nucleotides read TGTGCCAGCAGTCTCACGGGGGGACAGCTCTCCTACAATGAGCAGTTCTTC.

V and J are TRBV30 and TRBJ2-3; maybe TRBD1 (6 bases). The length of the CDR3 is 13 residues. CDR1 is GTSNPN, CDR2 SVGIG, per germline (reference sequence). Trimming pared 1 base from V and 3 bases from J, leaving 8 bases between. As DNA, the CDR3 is TGTGCCTGGAGTGGACAGGTGACAGATACGCAGTATTTT. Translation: CAWSGQVTDTQYF.

Here the CDR3 reads CASSGPNQPQHF. The CDR3 coding sequence is TGTGCCAGCAGCGGACCCAATCAGCCCCAGCATTTT. The genes are TRBV7-8 and TRBJ1-5; D call uncertain. CDR1 SGHVS and CDR2 FQNEAQ come from the germline V gene. This CDR3 is built from 12 residues. The germline V and J ends were trimmed by 5 bases and 3 bases, with 5 bases remaining between them.

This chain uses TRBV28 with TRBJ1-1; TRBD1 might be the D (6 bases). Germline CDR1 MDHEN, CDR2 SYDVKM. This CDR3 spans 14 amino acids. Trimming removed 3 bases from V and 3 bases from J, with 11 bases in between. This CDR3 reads CASSFSRGDTEAFF. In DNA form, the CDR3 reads TGTGCCAGCAGTTTTTCGAGGGGGGACACTGAAGCTTTCTTT.

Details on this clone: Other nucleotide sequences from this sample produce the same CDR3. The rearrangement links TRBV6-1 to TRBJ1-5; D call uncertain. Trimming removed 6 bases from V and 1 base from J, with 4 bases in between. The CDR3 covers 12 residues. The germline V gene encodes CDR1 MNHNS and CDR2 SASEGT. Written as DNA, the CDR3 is TGTGCCAGCAGGAACAGCAATCAGCCCCAGCATTTT. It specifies CASRNSNQPQHF.

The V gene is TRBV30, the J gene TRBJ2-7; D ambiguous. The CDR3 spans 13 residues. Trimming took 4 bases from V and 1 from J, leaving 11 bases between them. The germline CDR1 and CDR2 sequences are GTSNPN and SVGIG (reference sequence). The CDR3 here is CAWKFSGSYEQYF. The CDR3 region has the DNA TGTGCCTGGAAGTTTTCGGGTTCCTACGAGCAGTACTTC.

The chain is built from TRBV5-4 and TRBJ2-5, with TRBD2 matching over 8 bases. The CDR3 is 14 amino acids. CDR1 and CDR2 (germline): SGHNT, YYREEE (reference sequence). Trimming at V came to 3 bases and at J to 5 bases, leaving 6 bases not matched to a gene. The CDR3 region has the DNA TGTGCCAGCAGCTATCGACTAGCGAGCGAGACCCAGTACTTC. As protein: CASSYRLASETQYF.

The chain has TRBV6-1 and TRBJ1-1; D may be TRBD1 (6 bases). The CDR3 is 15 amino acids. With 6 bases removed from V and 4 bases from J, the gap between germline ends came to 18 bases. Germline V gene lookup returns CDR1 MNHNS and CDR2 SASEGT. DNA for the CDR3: TGTGCCAGCAGGGTCGGTAGGGGGGGTGGCACTGAAGCTTTCTTT. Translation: CASRVGRGGGTEAFF.

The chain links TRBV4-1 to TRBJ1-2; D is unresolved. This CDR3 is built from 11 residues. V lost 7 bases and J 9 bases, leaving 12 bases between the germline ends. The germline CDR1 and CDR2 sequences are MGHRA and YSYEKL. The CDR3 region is CASMRNLRYTF. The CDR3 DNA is TGCGCCAGCATGAGAAATTTGCGCTACACCTTC.

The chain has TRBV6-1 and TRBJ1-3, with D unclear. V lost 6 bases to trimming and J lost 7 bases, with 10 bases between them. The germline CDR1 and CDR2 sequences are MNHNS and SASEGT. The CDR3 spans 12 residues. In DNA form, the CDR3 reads TGTGCCAGCAGGGGTCCGGCGAACACCATATATTTT. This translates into CASRGPANTIYF.

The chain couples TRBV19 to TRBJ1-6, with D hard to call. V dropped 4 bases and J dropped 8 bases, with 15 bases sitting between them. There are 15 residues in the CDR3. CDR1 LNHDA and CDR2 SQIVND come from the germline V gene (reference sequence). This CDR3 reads CASSRYSVRDSPLHF. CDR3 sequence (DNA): TGTGCCAGTAGTAGGTACAGTGTTCGGGATTCACCCCTCCACTTT.

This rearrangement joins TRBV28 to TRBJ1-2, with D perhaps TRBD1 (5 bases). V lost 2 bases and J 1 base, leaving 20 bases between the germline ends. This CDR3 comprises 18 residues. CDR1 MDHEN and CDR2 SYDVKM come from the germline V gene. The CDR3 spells CASSLKGFLKPDNYGYTF. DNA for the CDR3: TGTGCCAGCAGTTTAAAGGGGTTCCTCAAGCCAGATAACTATGGCTACACCTTC.

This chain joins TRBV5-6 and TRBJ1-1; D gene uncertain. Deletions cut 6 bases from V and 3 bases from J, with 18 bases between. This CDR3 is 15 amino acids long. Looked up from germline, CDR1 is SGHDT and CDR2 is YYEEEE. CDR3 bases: TGTGCCAGCACCAGTTTGCCCCGAACGCACACTGAAGCTTTCTTT. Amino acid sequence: CASTSLPRTHTEAFF.

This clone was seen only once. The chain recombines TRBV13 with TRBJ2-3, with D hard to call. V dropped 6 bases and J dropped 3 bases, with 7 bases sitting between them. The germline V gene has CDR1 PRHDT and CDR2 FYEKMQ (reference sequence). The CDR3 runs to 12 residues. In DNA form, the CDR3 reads TGTGCCAGCAGTTCTAGTACAGATACGCAGTATTTT. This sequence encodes CASSSSTDTQYF. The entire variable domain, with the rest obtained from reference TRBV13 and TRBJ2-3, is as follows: AAGVIQSPRHLIKEKRETATLKCYPIPRHDTVYWYQQGPGQDPQFLISFYEKMQSDKGSIPDRFSAQQFSDYHSELNMSSLELGDSALYFCASSSSTDTQYFGPGTRLTVL.

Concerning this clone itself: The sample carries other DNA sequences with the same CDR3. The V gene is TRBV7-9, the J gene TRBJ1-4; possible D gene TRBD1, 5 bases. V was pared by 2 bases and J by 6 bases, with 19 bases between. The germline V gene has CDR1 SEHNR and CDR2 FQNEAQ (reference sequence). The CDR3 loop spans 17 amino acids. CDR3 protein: CASSLNLGGIIDEKLFF. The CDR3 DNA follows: TGTGCCAGCAGCTTAAATCTCGGGGGGATTATCGATGAAAAACTGTTTTTT.

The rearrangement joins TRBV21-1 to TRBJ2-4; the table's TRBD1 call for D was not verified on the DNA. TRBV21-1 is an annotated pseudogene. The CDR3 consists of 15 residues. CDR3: CARGLTGEAKNIQYF. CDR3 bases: TGTGCCAGGGGACTTACAGGGGAAGCCAAAAACATTCAGTACTTC.